This TCR beta chain was sequenced in a study of patients and donors after allogeneic stem cell transplantation. Each CDR3 protein is one row after TCRdb ran MiXCR on the RT-PCR reads. The data show about 87,000 distinct CDR3 sequences, approximately 5.2% seen once. In this sample, this clonotype turned up a few times. The receptor was isolated from a human donor who was either an allogeneic HSCT recipient or a stem cell or donor lymphocyte infusion donor (not recorded which). It is not recorded whose cells these are; they may come from a transplant donor. Sequences were obtained from blood, either unsorted or a sorted T cell fraction (not recorded which).

CDR3 sequence reads: CAISEVVNTEAFF. CDR3 DNA sequence: TGTGCCATCAGTGAAGTAGTGAACACTGAAGCTTTCTTT. The rearrangement links TRBV10-3 to TRBJ1-1; no definite D call. The germline V and J ends were trimmed by 3 bases and 0 bases, with 5 bases remaining between them. CDR1 and CDR2 (germline): ENHRY, SYGVKD. This CDR3 is built from 13 residues.